This T cell receptor beta chain was found in a study of blood T cells in healthy people across ages. Around 10 milliliters of peripheral blood were drawn from each donor. Every sample had a minimum of 6 million PBMCs isolated. Study-level findings and limits: Diversity figures based on one million T cells were deemed too low.

As concerns this clonotype: Its antigen is as yet unknown.

With a J-beta primer mix and a sample-barcoded 5' primer, a second PCR ran about 7 to 11 cycles. Every cDNA molecule bore a tag from a template-switch adaptor containing 12 random nucleotides. TCRdb used MiXCR to reprocess the 5' RACE reads, holding one entry per CDR3 protein. The repertoire includes hundreds of thousands of distinct CDR3 sequences, approximately 47% of them detected once, and 45% to 55% sits in the top ten. This receptor was obtained from a man aged 55 to 69 in good health. The material sequenced was blood.

The CDR3 DNA sequence: TGTGCCAGCAGTTTAACGGGGTACGGGGAGCTGTTTTTT. Its translation is CASSLTGYGELFF. The V and J genes are TRBV12-3 or TRBV12-4 and TRBJ2-2; perhaps TRBD2 as D (5 bases). The CDR3 sequence is 13 residues long. Trimming removed 2 bases from V and 7 bases from J, with 8 bases in between.